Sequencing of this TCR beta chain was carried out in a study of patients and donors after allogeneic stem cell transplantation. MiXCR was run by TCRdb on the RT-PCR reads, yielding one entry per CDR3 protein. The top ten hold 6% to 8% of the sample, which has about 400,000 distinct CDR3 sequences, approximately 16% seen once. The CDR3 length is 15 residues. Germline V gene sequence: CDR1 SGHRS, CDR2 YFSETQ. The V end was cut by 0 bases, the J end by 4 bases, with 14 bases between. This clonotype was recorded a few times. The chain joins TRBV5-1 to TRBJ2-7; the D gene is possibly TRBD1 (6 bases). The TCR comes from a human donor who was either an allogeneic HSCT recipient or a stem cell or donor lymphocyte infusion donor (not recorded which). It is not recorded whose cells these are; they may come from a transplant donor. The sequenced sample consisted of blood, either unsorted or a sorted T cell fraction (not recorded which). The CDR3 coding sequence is TGCGCCAGCAGCTTGGTGAGCGGACAGTTATACGAGCAGTACTTC. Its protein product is CASSLVSGQLYEQYF.